This T cell receptor beta chain was captured in a study of blood T cell repertoires in COVID-19. Study-wide background: Italy, Spain and the United States were the sources of the convalescent and acute COVID-19 samples. From T cells, B-cell-depleted T cells, or PBMCs came the material, which was cDNA or gDNA.

As processed by the authors: Amplification from reference gene primers served as the basis for estimated nucleated cell counts. The data were produced by immunoSEQ multiplex PCR, yet TCRdb's version contains in-frame clones alone and is incomplete. The V and J calls and clone size are taken from that table; D and trimming were inferred from the DNA. The sample lists some 97,000 clones, just under 95% occurring once. CDR3 length: 16 residues. V lost 0 bases and J 2 bases, leaving 11 bases between the germline ends. In germline, CDR1 is LNHDA, CDR2 SQIVND (reference sequence). V is TRBV19 and J is TRBJ2-1; a possible D gene is TRBD1 (5 bases). Sequenced input: peripheral blood. The TCR sequence derives from a man aged 65 to 79 with acute or convalescent COVID-19. Written as DNA, the CDR3 is TGTGCCAGTAGTATAGATAAGGCAGGGACCTACAATGAGCAGTTCTTC. Translation gives CASSIDKAGTYNEQFF. Based on the CDR3 plus reference TRBV19 and TRBJ2-1, the full variable domain is DGGITQSPKYLFRKEGQNVTLSCEQNLNHDAMYWYRQDPGQGLRLIYYSQIVNDFQKGDIAEGYSVSREKKESFPLTVTSAQKNPTAFYLCASSIDKAGTYNEQFFGPGTRLTVL.